This T cell receptor (beta chain) was documented in a study of identical twins. Germline values: CDR1 DFQATT, CDR2 SNEGSKA (reference sequence). Losses at the gene ends were 3 bases for V and 6 bases for J; bases not matched to a gene: 0. The CDR3 is 14 residues long. This clonotype came up many times. TCRdb re-derived calls from the 5' RACE reads in MiXCR, one entry per CDR3 protein. The table records about 550,000 distinct CDR3 sequences, about 22% of them present only once. A further study also used this sample, focusing on yellow fever vaccine responses in identical twins.

The receptor comes from a woman between 18 and 29 years old in good health. The sequencing sample was made of CD4+ T cells sorted from blood. V usage is TRBV20-1 and J usage is TRBJ2-1; 15 bases are shared with TRBD2. CDR3 in amino acids: CSARGLAGGNEQFF. The CDR3 coding sequence is TGCAGTGCTAGGGGACTAGCGGGAGGCAATGAGCAGTTCTTC.